This TCR beta chain comes out of a study of blood T cell repertoires in COVID-19. In the study overall: Acute and convalescent COVID-19 samples came from the United States, Italy and Spain. PBMCs, B-cell-depleted T cells, or T cells provided the cDNA or gDNA that made up the material.

J lost 7 bases, V lost 8 bases, and 7 bases had no gene match. Per germline, CDR1 MNHEY and CDR2 SVGAGI. The CDR3 is 14 residues long. Per the original data handling: Amplification of reference gene primers was used by the study to estimate nucleated cell counts. The method was immunoSEQ multiplex PCR; TCRdb's version includes in-frame clones alone and lacks a portion of them. V, J and clone size are taken as reported in that table, and D and trimming were inferred from the DNA itself. The table records under 250,000 clones, about 88% of them present only once. The TCR was taken from a middle-aged woman with acute or convalescent COVID-19. The chain combines TRBV6-5 with TRBJ1-4, with 10 bases identical to TRBD1. The sequenced material came from peripheral blood. The CDR3 here is CASLTGQGPEKLFF. The CDR3 region has the DNA TGTGCCAGCCTAACGGGACAGGGGCCTGAAAAACTGTTTTTT.